Shown below are 11 T cell receptor beta chains from a single sample sequenced in a study of response to subunit inactivated influenza vaccine. TCRdb ran MiXCR on the RT-PCR reads and lists one entry per CDR3 protein. Among around 750,000 distinct CDR3 sequences listed, 21% were seen once. The material was PBMCs from blood, obtained 5 days after vaccination. These TCRs come from a man over 45 who received an inactivated influenza vaccine.

In its sample, this clonotype was seen a few times. The chain links TRBV20-1 to TRBJ1-5, with no clear D. Trimming removed 0 bases at V and 11 bases at J, with 17 bases between. Per the germline V gene, CDR1 is DFQATT and CDR2 is SNEGSKA (reference sequence). The CDR3 sequence is 14 residues long. This chain's CDR3 is CSARDRPGGGSQHF. The CDR3 region has the DNA TGCAGTGCTAGAGATCGGCCGGGAGGTGGATCCCAGCATTTT.

V is TRBV6-5 and J is TRBJ2-7; 9 bases match TRBD2. The CDR3 is made up of 18 amino acids. Germline CDR1 and CDR2: MNHEY and SVGAGI. After removal of 0 bases from V and 5 bases from J, the junction contained 14 bases not matched to a gene. The CDR3 region has the DNA TGTGCCAGCAGTTACTCCCGATTCAAAAGGACTAGCGTAGACGAGCAGTACTTC. The encoded protein is CASSYSRFKRTSVDEQYF.

This clonotype was seen ten or more times. The V and J genes are TRBV12-3 or TRBV12-4 and TRBJ1-6; the D is unclear. The CDR3 covers 14 residues. V was pared by 6 bases and J by 7 bases, with 13 bases between. The CDR3 region has the DNA TGTGCCAGCAGCGGGGATCAGATGAATTCACCCCTCCACTTT. Protein product: CASSGDQMNSPLHF.

This clonotype was observed once. The V gene is TRBV7-8, the J gene TRBJ1-4; no clear D gene. CDR3 size: 17 residues. Deletions cut 2 bases from V and 0 bases from J, with 13 bases between. CDR1 is SGHVS, CDR2 FQNEAQ, per germline. The DNA for the CDR3 is TGTGCCAGCAGCTTAAGGGTCTACCTAGCAACTAATGAAAAACTGTTTTTT. This sequence encodes CASSLRVYLATNEKLFF. The full variable domain, rest sourced from reference TRBV7-8 and TRBJ1-4, is GAGVSQSPRYKVAKRGQDVALRCDPISGHVSLFWYQQALGQGPEFLTYFQNEAQLDKSGLPSDRFFAERPEGSVSTLKIQRTQQEDSAVYLCASSLRVYLATNEKLFFGSGTQLSVL.

This clonotype has just a few counts. J is TRBJ1-2 and V is TRBV28, with 7 bases identical to TRBD1. Germline assignment: CDR1 MDHEN and CDR2 SYDVKM. The length of the CDR3 is 14 residues. Unmatched junction bases numbered 8, after V lost 6 bases and J lost 4 bases. The CDR3 sequence: CASRASGGTYGYTF. In nucleotides, the CDR3 is TGTGCCAGCAGGGCATCAGGGGGGACCTATGGCTACACCTTC.

This chain joins TRBV20-1 and TRBJ2-1; 9 bases align to TRBD2. Germline V gives CDR1 DFQATT, CDR2 SNEGSKA (reference sequence). V shed 1 base, J shed 4 bases, and the junction held 2 bases outside the gene matches. CDR3 length: 14 amino acids. Written as DNA, the CDR3 is TGCAGTGCTAGAGTGCGGGAGGGTTACAATGAGCAGTTCTTC. Amino acid sequence: CSARVREGYNEQFF.

This clonotype was observed a handful of times. As DNA, the CDR3 is TGTGCCAGCATGACTAGCGGTACTGGCGGTACGCAGTATTTT. Protein: CASMTSGTGGTQYF. The chain joins TRBV12-3 or TRBV12-4 to TRBJ2-3, with TRBD2 matching 9 bases. The CDR3 runs to 14 residues. The V segment lost 7 bases and the J segment 8 bases; nucleotides outside the gene matches: 10.

This clonotype was observed a few times. This rearrangement joins TRBV3-1 to TRBJ2-7; 9 bases are a match to TRBD1. The V gene's germline CDR1 is LGHDT and CDR2 YNNKEL (reference sequence). With 4 bases clipped from V and 3 bases from J, the junction kept 13 bases outside the gene matches. This CDR3 contains 17 residues. The CDR3 DNA sequence: TGTGCCAGCAGCCCAACGGCGACAACAGGGGGCAACTACGAGCAGTACTTC. This sequence encodes CASSPTATTGGNYEQYF.

This clonotype was seen more than once but under ten times. This chain joins TRBV20-1 and TRBJ1-2, with unresolved D. Trimming took off 1 base at V and 2 bases at J, with 8 bases between the two ends. The length of the CDR3 is 13 residues. Germline-derived CDR1 and CDR2 are DFQATT and SNEGSKA (reference sequence). The DNA for the CDR3 is TGCAGTGCTAGAGGGGTTGCCAACTATGGCTACACCTTC. This codes for CSARGVANYGYTF.

With respect to this clonotype: Since a much larger clone is just one base distant, this may be a read error. The genes are TRBV18 and TRBJ2-3; 9 nucleotides match TRBD1. The CDR3 has 15 amino acids. The germline gives CDR1 KGHSH, CDR2 LQKENI. Trimming cost V 2 bases and J 5 bases; bases outside gene matches: 5. This CDR3 reads CASSPGTGRRDTQYF. CDR3 nucleotides: TGTGCCAGCTCACCAGGGACAGGGCGCCGAGATACGCAGTATTTT. Full variable domain (remainder filled in from reference TRBV18 and TRBJ2-3): NAGVMQNPRHLVRRRGQEARLRCSPMKGHSHVYWYRQLPEEGLKFMVYLQKENIIDESGMPKERFSAEFPKEGPSILRIQQVVRGDSAAYFCASSPGTGRRDTQYFGPGTRLTVL.

The chain joins TRBV20-1 to TRBJ2-7; TRBD1 aligns across 9 bases. This CDR3 region has 11 residues. Germline lookup yields CDR1 DFQATT and CDR2 SNEGSKA (reference sequence). The CDR3 DNA sequence: TGCAGTGCCGCACAGGACAGGGGTATTTGTGTC. Encoded protein: CSAAQDRGICV.